This T cell receptor beta chain derives from a study of blood T cell repertoires in COVID-19. Study-wide background: From the United States, Italy and Spain came samples of acute and convalescent COVID-19. The cDNA or gDNA used as material had been derived from T cells, B-cell-depleted T cells, or PBMCs.

The CDR3 length is 12 residues. Germline-derived CDR1 and CDR2 are MDHEN and SYDVKM. V gave up 7 bases and J gave up 4 bases; unmatched junction bases: 3. The protocol was immunoSEQ multiplex PCR, while the TCRdb copy is restricted to in-frame clones and leaves out a portion. The sample contains about 140,000 clones, 75% to 80% of which appear only once. This receptor was taken from a woman in her forties or fifties with active or convalescent COVID-19. V is TRBV28 and J is TRBJ1-2; TRBD1 matches at 7 bases. Sequencing input: peripheral blood. As DNA, the CDR3 is TGTGCCAGCAAGACAGGGTCCTATGGCTACACCTTC. Translating it yields CASKTGSYGYTF.